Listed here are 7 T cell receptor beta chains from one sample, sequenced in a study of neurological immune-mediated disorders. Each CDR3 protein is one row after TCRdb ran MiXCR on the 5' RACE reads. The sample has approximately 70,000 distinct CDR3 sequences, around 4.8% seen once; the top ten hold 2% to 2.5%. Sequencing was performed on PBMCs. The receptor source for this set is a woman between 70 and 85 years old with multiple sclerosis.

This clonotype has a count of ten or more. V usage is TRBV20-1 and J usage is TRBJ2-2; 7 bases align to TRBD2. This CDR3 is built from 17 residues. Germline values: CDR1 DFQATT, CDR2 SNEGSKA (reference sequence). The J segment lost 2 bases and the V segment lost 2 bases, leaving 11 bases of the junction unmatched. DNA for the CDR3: TGCAGTGCTAGATCCACAAGAAGCGGGACCAACACCGGGGAGCTGTTTTTT. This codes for CSARSTRSGTNTGELFF.

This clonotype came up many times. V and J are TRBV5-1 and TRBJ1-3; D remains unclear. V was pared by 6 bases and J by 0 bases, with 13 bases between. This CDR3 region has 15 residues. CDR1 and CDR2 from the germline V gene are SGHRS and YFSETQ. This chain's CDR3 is CASTRGVSSGNTIYF. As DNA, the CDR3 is TGCGCCAGCACCCGGGGAGTCAGCTCTGGAAACACCATATATTTT.

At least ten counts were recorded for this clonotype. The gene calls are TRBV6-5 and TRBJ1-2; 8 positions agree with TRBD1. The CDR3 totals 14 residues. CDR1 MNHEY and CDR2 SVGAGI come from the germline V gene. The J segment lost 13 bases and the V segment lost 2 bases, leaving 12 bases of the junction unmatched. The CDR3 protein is CASSYNDRGDPSTF. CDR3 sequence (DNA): TGTGCCAGCAGTTACAACGACAGGGGAGATCCATCCACCTTC.

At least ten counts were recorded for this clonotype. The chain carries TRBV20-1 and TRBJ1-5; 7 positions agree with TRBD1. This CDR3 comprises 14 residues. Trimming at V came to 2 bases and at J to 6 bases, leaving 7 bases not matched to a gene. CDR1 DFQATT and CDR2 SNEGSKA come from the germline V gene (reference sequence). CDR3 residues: CSARLQGTAQPQHF. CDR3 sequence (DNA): TGCAGTGCTAGACTACAGGGGACTGCTCAGCCCCAGCATTTT.

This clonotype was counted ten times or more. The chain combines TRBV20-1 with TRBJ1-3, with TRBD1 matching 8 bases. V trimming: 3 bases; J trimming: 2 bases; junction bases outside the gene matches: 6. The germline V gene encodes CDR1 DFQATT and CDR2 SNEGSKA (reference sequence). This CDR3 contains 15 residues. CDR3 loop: CSARPLTGAGNTIYF. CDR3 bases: TGCAGTGCTAGGCCTTTGACAGGGGCTGGAAACACCATATATTTT.

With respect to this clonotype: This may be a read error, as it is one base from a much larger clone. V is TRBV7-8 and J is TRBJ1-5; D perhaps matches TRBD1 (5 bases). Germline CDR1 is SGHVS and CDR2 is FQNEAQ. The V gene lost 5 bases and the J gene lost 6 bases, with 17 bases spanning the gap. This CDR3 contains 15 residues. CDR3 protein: CASSLNQGAGQPQHF. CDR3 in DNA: TGTGCCAGCAGCCTCAATCAAGGGGCCGGTCAGCCCCAGCATTTT.

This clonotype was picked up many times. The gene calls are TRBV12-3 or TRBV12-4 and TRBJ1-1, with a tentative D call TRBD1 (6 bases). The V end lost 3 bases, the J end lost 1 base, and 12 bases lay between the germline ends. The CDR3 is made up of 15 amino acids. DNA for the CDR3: TGTGCCAGCAGTTTTGCAGGGGCCCCGAACACTGAAGCTTTCTTT. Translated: CASSFAGAPNTEAFF.